Listed here are 11 T cell receptor beta chains from one sample, sequenced in a study of preoperative IRX-2 immunotherapy in early breast cancer. TCRdb's table, derived via immunoSEQ multiplex PCR, lists solely in-frame clones and lacks some. The table has 25,000 to 30,000 clones, around 72% seen once. This sample's treatment: preoperative locoregional IRX-2 cytokine immunotherapy. Specimen: lymph node tissue, collected after IRX-2 immunotherapy. These receptor sequences come from a human donor with breast cancer.

CDR3 protein: CASSGRLATSEQYF. In DNA, the CDR3 is TGTGCCAGCAGTGGTAGACTAGCGACCAGCGAGCAGTACTTC. The V and J genes are TRBV6-8 and TRBJ2-7; 8 positions agree with TRBD2. The CDR3 sequence is 14 residues long. Germline trimming cut 5 bases from V and 6 bases from J; bases unmatched to any gene: 9. Germline V CDR1 and CDR2: MNHGY, SAAAGT.

The V call is TRBV11-3, the J call TRBJ2-7, with D possibly being TRBD1 (6 bases). The CDR3 is 14 residues long. The germline CDR1 and CDR2 sequences are SGHNT and YENEEA. V was pared by 5 bases and J by 4 bases, with 15 bases between. This CDR3 is CASSGKGVIYEQYF. The CDR3 DNA sequence: TGTGCCAGCAGCGGGAAGGGGGTCATTTACGAGCAGTACTTC.

The rearrangement joins TRBV5-1 to TRBJ1-1; TRBD1 matches at 7 bases. The V and J ends lost 2 bases and 4 bases, in that order; junction bases with no gene match: 11. The CDR3 runs 16 residues. The germline gives CDR1 SGHRS, CDR2 YFSETQ. The CDR3 reads CASSLQQGKFFTEAFF. The CDR3 DNA reads as TGCGCCAGCAGCTTACAACAGGGGAAGTTTTTCACTGAAGCTTTCTTT.

This clone was seen a single time. The chain uses TRBV29-1 and TRBJ2-1; TRBD1 might be the D (7 bases). This CDR3 region has 14 residues. V lost 7 bases and J lost 3, with 16 bases in between. The germline V gene has CDR1 SQVTM and CDR2 ANQGSEA. CDR3 DNA: TGCAGCGCCGCCGGAGGGGGCATCTACAATGAGCAGTTCTTC. This sequence encodes CSAAGGGIYNEQFF.

The rearrangement uses TRBV28 and TRBJ2-7; D might be TRBD2 (5 bases). CDR3 size: 12 residues. Germline CDR1 is MDHEN and CDR2 is SYDVKM. V was trimmed by 6 bases and J by 3 bases, leaving 9 bases between them. This CDR3 is CASSRGFYEQYF. The CDR3, as DNA: TGTGCCAGCAGCCGCGGGTTCTACGAGCAGTACTTC.

V and J are TRBV11-3 and TRBJ2-1; 14 bases agree with TRBD2. V gave up 5 bases and J gave up 10 bases; unmatched junction bases: 10. The germline V gene has CDR1 SGHNT and CDR2 YENEEA. There are 16 residues in the CDR3. The CDR3 loop reads CASSARGTSGSGEQFF. CDR3 nucleotide sequence: TGTGCCAGCAGCGCTAGAGGGACTAGCGGGAGTGGGGAGCAGTTCTTC.

The gene calls are TRBV19 and TRBJ1-1, with 12 bases fitting TRBD1. V was clipped by 0 bases and J by 5 bases; unmatched bases: 10. The CDR3 runs 18 residues. The germline V gene has CDR1 LNHDA and CDR2 SQIVND (reference sequence). The CDR3 is CASSIDGRDRGRKTEAFF. CDR3 nucleotides: TGTGCCAGTAGTATAGATGGAAGGGACAGGGGGCGAAAAACTGAAGCTTTCTTT.

The chain combines TRBV7-4 with TRBJ2-7; 7 nucleotides align to TRBD2. V was pared by 5 bases and J by 0 bases, with 10 bases of the junction left unmatched. The CDR3 spans 16 residues. Germline lookup yields CDR1 SGHVT and CDR2 SQSDAQ. The CDR3 DNA is TGTGCCAGCAGCCCGGCGGGGCGGGGGAGCTCCTACGAGCAGTACTTC. Translation: CASSPAGRGSSYEQYF.

Only one count was recorded for this clone. This rearrangement joins TRBV5-1 to TRBJ2-4; D call uncertain. The CDR3 spans 16 residues. Trimming removed 1 base at V and 1 base at J, with 12 bases between. From germline, CDR1 is SGHRS and CDR2 YFSETQ. CDR3 bases: TGCGCCAGCAGCTTGTTTTCCTCGGAGGCCAAAAACATTCAGTACTTC. The encoded protein is CASSLFSSEAKNIQYF.

V is TRBV14 and J is TRBJ1-1; the match to TRBD1 covers 7 bases. Germline loops: CDR1 SGHDN, CDR2 FVKESK. This CDR3 is built from 14 residues. The ends lost 2 bases at V and 1 base at J; junction bases unmatched: 1. The CDR3 region is CASSQQGGNTEAFF. CDR3 nucleotide sequence: TGTGCCAGCAGCCAACAGGGGGGGAACACTGAAGCTTTCTTT.

The rearrangement links TRBV18 to TRBJ1-1; tentative D call: TRBD1 (5 bases). CDR1 is KGHSH, CDR2 LQKENI, per germline. V lost 5 bases and J 1 base, leaving 8 bases between the germline ends. The CDR3 sequence is 13 residues long. The CDR3 nucleotides read TGTGCCAGCTCATTACAGGCGAACACTGAAGCTTTCTTT. Its protein product is CASSLQANTEAFF.